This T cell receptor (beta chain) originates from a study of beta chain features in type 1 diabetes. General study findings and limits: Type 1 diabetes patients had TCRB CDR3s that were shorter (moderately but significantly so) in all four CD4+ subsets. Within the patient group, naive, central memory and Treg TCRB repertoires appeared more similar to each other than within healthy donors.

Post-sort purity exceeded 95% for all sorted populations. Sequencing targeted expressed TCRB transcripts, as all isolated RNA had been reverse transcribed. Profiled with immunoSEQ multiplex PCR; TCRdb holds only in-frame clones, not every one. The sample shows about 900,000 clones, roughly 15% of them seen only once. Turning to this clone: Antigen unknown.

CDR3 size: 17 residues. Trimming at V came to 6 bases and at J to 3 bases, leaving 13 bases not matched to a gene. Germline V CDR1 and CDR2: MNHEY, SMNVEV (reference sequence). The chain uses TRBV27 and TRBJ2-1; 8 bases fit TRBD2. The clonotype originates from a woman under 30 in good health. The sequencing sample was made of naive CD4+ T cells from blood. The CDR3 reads CASSNIRASGFYNEQFF. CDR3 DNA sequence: TGTGCCAGCAGCAATATCCGGGCTAGCGGGTTCTACAATGAGCAGTTCTTC.